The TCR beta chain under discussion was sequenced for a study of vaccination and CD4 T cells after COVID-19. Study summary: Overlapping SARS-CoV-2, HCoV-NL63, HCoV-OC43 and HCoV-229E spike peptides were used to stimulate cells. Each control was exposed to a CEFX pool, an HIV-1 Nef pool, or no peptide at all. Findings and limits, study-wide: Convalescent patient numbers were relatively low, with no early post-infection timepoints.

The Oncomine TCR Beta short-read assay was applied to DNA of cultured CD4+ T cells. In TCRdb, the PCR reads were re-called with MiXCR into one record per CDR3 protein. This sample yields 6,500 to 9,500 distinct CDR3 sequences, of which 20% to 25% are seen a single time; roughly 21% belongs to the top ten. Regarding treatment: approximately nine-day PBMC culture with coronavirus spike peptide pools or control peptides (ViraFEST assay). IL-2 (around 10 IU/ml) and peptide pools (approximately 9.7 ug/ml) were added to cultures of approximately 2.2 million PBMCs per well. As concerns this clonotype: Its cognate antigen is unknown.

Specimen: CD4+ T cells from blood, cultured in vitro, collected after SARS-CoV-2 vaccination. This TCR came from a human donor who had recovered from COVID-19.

CDR3 bases: TGTGCCAGCCAGGGCCCCTACGAGCAGTACTTC. It translates to CASQGPYEQYF. This chain uses TRBV6-2 or TRBV6-3 with TRBJ2-7; possibly TRBD1 for D (5 bases). In germline, CDR1 is MNHEY, CDR2 SVGEGT. The CDR3 runs to 11 residues. V lost 8 bases and J lost 2, with 7 bases in between.